This T cell receptor (beta chain) appears in the sequencing data of a study of regulatory T cells in long-lasting Graves disease. J lost 4 bases, V lost 5 bases, and 6 bases had no gene match. CDR3 size: 16 residues. General study findings and limits: Thyroid tissue was not studied; only peripheral blood was. Persistent patients shared more public clonotypes (approximately 2,500) than new patients (more than 900).

Time point indicated: persistent/refractory GD, antithyroid drugs over 5 years with positive TRAb. PBMCs were the source of the RNA used for TCR sequencing. EDTA tubes were used for drawing 8.5 to 9.5 milliliters of peripheral blood. Concerning this clonotype: Its matching antigen is unknown.

Arm-PCR of CDR3 regions with iRepertoire HTBI primers generated TCR beta libraries. TCRdb processed the multiplex PCR reads anew with MiXCR; each CDR3 protein has one entry. Of around 450,000 distinct CDR3 sequences listed, about a fifth are singletons. The source material was peripheral blood mononuclear cells (PBMCs), sampled when the disease was refractory, from a patient treated with antithyroid drugs. The receptor was derived from a female donor with Graves disease. V usage is TRBV12-3 or TRBV12-4 and J usage is TRBJ1-5, with 12 bases aligning to TRBD1. The CDR3, as DNA: TGTGCCAGCAGTCCCAAGGGACAGGGGGCGAATCAGCCCCAGCATTTT. This encodes CASSPKGQGANQPQHF.